This T cell receptor (beta chain) was recovered during a study of cytomegalovirus exposure and HLA in healthy donors. Points from the study as a whole: Previously analyzed data showed that most TCR beta V segments were productive at a frequency of about 90% or about 30%. Reportedly, TCR beta sequences accurately predicted HLA-A and HLA-B alleles in most subjects.

While unrecorded immune exposures were likely, the donors were nominally healthy when sampled. The PCR ran on 60 Vbeta and 13 Jbeta primers. Measured with immunoSEQ multiplex PCR; TCRdb has only the in-frame clones, and not every one. The table has about 170,000 clones, 85% seen once. Note on this clone: Its antigen remains unidentified.

The sample consisted of PBMCs. The sequence came from a boy younger than 10 in good health and CMV-seronegative.

The CDR3 here is CASRGEIGQHVGYTF. The DNA of the CDR3 is TGTGCCAGCAGGGGGGAAATTGGACAGCATGTTGGCTACACCTTC. The chain combines TRBV6-1 with TRBJ1-2, with D maybe TRBD1 (6 bases). V dropped 6 bases and J dropped 7 bases, with 21 bases sitting between them. Germline lookup yields CDR1 MNHNS and CDR2 SASEGT. This CDR3 has 15 residues.